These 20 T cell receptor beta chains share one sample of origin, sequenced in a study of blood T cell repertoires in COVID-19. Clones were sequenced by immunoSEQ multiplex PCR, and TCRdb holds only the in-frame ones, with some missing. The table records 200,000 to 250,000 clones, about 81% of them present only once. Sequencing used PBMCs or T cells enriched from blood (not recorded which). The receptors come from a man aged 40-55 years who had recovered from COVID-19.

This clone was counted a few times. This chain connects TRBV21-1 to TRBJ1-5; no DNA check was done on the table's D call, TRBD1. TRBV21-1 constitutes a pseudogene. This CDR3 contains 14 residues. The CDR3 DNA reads TGTGCCAGCAGCTTGGACAGAATGAATCAGCCCCAGCATTTT. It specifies CASSLDRMNQPQHF.

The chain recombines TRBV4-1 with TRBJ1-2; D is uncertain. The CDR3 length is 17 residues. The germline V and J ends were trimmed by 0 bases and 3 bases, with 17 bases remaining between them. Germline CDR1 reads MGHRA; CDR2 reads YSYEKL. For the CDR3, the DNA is TGCGCCAGCAGCCAAGATAGTCAGACATCGCTCGACTATGGCTACACCTTC. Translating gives CASSQDSQTSLDYGYTF.

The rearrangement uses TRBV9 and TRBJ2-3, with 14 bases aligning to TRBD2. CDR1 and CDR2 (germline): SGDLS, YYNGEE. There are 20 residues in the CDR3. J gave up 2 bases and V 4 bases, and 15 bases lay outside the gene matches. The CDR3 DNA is TGTGCCAGCAGCTCCCCCGGGACTAGCGGGAGTGCGCCGCACACAGATACGCAGTATTTT. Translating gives CASSSPGTSGSAPHTDTQYF. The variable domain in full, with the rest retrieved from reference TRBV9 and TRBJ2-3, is DSGVTQTPKHLITATGQRVTLRCSPRSGDLSVYWYQQSLDQGLQFLIQYYNGEERAKGNILERFSAQQFPDLHSELNLSSLELGDSALYFCASSSPGTSGSAPHTDTQYFGPGTRLTVL.

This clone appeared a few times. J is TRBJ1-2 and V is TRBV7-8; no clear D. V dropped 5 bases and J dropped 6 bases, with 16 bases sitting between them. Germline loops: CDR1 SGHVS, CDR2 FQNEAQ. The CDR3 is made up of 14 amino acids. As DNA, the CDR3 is TGTGCCAGCAGCACTAGGGCAGCGACGAATGGCTACACCTTC. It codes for CASSTRAATNGYTF.

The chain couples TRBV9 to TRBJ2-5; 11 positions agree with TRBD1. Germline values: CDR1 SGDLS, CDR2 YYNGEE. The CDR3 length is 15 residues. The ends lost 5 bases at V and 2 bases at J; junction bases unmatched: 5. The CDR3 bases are TGTGCCAGCAGGCCCGGGACAGGGGGACAAGAGACCCAGTACTTC. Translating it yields CASRPGTGGQETQYF.

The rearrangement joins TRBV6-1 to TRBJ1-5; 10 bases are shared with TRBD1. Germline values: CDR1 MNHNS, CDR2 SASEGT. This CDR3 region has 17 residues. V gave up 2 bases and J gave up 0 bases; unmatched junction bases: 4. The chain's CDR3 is CASSEWDRGYSNQPQHF. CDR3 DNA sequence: TGTGCCAGCAGTGAATGGGACAGGGGTTATAGCAATCAGCCCCAGCATTTT.

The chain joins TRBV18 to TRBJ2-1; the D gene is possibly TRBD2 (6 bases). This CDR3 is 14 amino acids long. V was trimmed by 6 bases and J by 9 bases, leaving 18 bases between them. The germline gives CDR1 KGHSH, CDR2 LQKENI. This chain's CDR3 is CASSLSTGEGEQFF. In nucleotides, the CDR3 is TGTGCCAGCTCCCTTTCCACGGGGGAAGGTGAGCAGTTCTTC.

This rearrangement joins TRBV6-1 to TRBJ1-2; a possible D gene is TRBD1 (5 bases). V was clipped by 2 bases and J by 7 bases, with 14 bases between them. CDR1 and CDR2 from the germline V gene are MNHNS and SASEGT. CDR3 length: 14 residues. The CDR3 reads CASSEFRGMTGYTF. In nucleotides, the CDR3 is TGTGCCAGCAGTGAATTTAGGGGAATGACTGGCTACACCTTC.

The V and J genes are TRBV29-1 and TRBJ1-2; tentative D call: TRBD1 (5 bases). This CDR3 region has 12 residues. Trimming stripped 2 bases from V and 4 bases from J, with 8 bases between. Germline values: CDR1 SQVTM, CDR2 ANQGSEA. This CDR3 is CSVEQGPYGYTF. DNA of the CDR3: TGCAGCGTTGAACAGGGCCCCTATGGCTACACCTTC.

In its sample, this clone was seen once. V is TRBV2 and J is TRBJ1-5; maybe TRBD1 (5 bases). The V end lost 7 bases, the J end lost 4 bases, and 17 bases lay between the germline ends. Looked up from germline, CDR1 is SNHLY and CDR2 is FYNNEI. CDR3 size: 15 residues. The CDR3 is CASKYGRDFNQPQHF. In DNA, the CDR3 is TGTGCCAGCAAGTATGGCAGGGATTTTAATCAGCCCCAGCATTTT.

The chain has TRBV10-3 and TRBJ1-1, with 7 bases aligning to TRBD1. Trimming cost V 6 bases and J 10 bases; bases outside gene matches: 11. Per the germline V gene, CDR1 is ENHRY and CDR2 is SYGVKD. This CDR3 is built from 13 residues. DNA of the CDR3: TGTGCCATCAGGGAGGAGGGGGCAGGTGGAGCTTTCTTT. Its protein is CAIREEGAGGAFF.

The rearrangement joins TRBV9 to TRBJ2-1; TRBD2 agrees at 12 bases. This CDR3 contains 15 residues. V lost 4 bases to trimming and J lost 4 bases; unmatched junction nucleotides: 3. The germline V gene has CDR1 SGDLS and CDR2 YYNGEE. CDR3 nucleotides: TGTGCCAGCAGCCTCGGACTAGCGGGGTACAATGAGCAGTTCTTC. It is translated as CASSLGLAGYNEQFF.

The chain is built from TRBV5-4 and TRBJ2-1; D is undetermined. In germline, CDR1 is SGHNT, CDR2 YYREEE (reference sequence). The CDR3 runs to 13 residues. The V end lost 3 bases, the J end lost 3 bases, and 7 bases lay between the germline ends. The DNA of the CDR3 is TGTGCCAGCAGCTCGCGGATCTACAATGAGCAGTTCTTC. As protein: CASSSRIYNEQFF.

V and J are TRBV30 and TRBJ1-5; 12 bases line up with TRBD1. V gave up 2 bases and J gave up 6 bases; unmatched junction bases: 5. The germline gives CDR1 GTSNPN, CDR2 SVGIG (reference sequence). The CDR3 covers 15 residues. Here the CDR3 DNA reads TGTGCCTGGAGTACGGGACAGGGGGCGAGTCAGCCCCAGCATTTT. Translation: CAWSTGQGASQPQHF.

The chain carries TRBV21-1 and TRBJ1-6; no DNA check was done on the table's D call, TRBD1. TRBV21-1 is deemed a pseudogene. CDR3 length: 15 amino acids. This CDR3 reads CASSIKQGGVSPLHF. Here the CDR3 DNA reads TGTGCCAGCAGCATTAAACAGGGGGGCGTTTCACCCCTCCACTTT.

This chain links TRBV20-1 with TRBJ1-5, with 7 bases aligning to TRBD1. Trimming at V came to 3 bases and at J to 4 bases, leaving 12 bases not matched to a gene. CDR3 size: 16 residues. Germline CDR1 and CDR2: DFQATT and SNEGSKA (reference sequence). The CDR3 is CSASEPLGGRNQPQHF. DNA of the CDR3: TGCAGTGCTAGTGAGCCCTTAGGGGGCAGGAATCAGCCCCAGCATTTT.

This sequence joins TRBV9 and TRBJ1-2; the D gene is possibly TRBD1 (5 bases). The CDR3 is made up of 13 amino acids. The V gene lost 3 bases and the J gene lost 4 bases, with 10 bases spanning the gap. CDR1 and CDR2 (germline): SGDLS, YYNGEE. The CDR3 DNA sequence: TGTGCCAGCAGCGGCCAGGGAGGCTATGGCTACACCTTC. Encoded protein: CASSGQGGYGYTF.

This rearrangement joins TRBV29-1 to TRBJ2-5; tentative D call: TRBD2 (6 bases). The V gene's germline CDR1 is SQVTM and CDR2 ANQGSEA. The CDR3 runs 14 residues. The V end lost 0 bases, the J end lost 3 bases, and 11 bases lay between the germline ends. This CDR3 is CSVEDDSGKETQYF. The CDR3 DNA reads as TGCAGCGTTGAAGATGATAGCGGAAAAGAGACCCAGTACTTC.

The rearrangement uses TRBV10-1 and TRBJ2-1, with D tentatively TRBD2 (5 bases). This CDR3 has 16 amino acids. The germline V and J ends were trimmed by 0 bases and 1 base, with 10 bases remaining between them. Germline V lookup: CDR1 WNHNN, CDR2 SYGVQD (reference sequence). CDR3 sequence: CASSESGGQSYNEQFF. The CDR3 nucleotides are TGCGCCAGCAGTGAGTCCGGCGGGCAGTCCTACAATGAGCAGTTCTTC.

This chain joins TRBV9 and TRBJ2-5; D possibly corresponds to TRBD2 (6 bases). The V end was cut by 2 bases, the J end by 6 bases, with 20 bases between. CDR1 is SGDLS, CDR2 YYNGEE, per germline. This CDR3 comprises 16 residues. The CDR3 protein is CASSVAAQGLRKTQYF. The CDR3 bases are TGTGCCAGCAGCGTGGCTGCCCAGGGACTCCGTAAGACCCAGTACTTC.